Listed below are T cell receptor beta chains from one sample, sequenced in a study of blood T cell repertoires in COVID-19. Sequenced by immunoSEQ multiplex PCR; TCRdb stores in-frame clones only, minus some. The sample contains fewer than 45,000 clones, about 90% of which appear only once. Sequencing was carried out using peripheral blood. The receptor set was obtained from a woman aged 40 to 49 with acute or convalescent COVID-19. CDR3s include the opening cysteine and the closing phenylalanine or tryptophan. Each record gives: CDR3 protein, CDR3 DNA, D gene, V gene, clone size, J gene. The D gene is left open where the match is weak. Clone size, where shown, is once, few, many, or a class for clones that have expanded.

cdr3_aa: CASSLRGQSSGNTIYF
cdr3_nt: TGTGCCAGCAGCTTACGGGGTCAGTCCTCTGGAAACACCATATATTTT
d_call: .
v_call: TRBV7-9
clone_size: .
j_call: TRBJ1-3

cdr3_aa: CASSSQGSTEAFF
cdr3_nt: TGCGCCAGCAGCTCGCAGGGGAGCACTGAAGCTTTCTTT
d_call: .
v_call: TRBV5-1
clone_size: few
j_call: TRBJ1-1

cdr3_aa: CASSLELAGLNEQFF
cdr3_nt: TGTGCCAGCAGCTTGGAACTAGCGGGTCTCAATGAGCAGTTCTTC
d_call: TRBD2
v_call: TRBV5-5
clone_size: .
j_call: TRBJ2-1

cdr3_aa: CASSQDRLTLEAGNTIYF
cdr3_nt: TGCGCCAGCAGCCAAGATCGACTTACCCTAGAGGCTGGAAACACCATATATTTT
d_call: .
v_call: TRBV4-3
clone_size: .
j_call: TRBJ1-3

cdr3_aa: CASSLGTGGYNEQFF
cdr3_nt: TGTGCCAGCAGCCTAGGGACAGGGGGCTACAATGAGCAGTTCTTC
d_call: TRBD1
v_call: TRBV5-4
clone_size: .
j_call: TRBJ2-1

cdr3_aa: CASHSGRESSTDTQYF
cdr3_nt: TGTGCCAGCCACTCCGGGAGGGAGTCGAGCACAGATACGCAGTATTTT
d_call: TRBD2
v_call: TRBV18
clone_size: .
j_call: TRBJ2-3

cdr3_aa: CASSSTGHTDTQYF
cdr3_nt: TGTGCCAGCAGCTCAACAGGGCACACAGATACGCAGTATTTT
d_call: .
v_call: TRBV6-5
clone_size: .
j_call: TRBJ2-3

cdr3_aa: CASRTGGTDTQYF
cdr3_nt: TGTGCCAGCAGGACAGGGGGAACAGATACGCAGTATTTT
d_call: TRBD1
v_call: TRBV12-3/TRBV12-4
clone_size: .
j_call: TRBJ2-3

cdr3_aa: CASSSTAVEQYF
cdr3_nt: TGTGCCAGCAGCTCCACCGCGGTCGAGCAGTACTTC
d_call: .
v_call: TRBV7-2
clone_size: few
j_call: TRBJ2-7

cdr3_aa: CASSILPGQGSTEAFF
cdr3_nt: TGTGCCAGCAGTATACTCCCGGGACAGGGGTCCACTGAAGCTTTCTTT
d_call: TRBD1
v_call: TRBV28
clone_size: .
j_call: TRBJ1-1

cdr3_aa: CASSLGNGNDGYTF
cdr3_nt: TGTGCCAGCAGCTTAGGAAACGGGAATGATGGCTACACCTTC
d_call: .
v_call: TRBV7-9
clone_size: .
j_call: TRBJ1-2

cdr3_aa: CASSLETVNQPQHF
cdr3_nt: TGTGCCAGCAGCTTAGAGACAGTCAATCAGCCCCAGCATTTT
d_call: .
v_call: TRBV11-2
clone_size: .
j_call: TRBJ1-5

cdr3_aa: CASRNRGQGREKLFF
cdr3_nt: TGTGCCAGCAGAAATCGGGGACAGGGGAGAGAAAAACTGTTTTTT
d_call: TRBD1
v_call: TRBV28
clone_size: once
j_call: TRBJ1-4

cdr3_aa: CASSIWGKANQPQHF
cdr3_nt: TGTGCCAGTAGTATCTGGGGCAAGGCTAATCAGCCCCAGCATTTT
d_call: .
v_call: TRBV19
clone_size: .
j_call: TRBJ1-5

cdr3_aa: CASSPRDRSLSGNTIYF
cdr3_nt: TGTGCCAGCAGTCCCCGGGACAGGAGCCTCTCTGGAAACACCATATATTTT
d_call: TRBD1
v_call: TRBV7-6
clone_size: .
j_call: TRBJ1-3

cdr3_aa: CASRSPGYSNTEAFF
cdr3_nt: TGTGCCAGCAGGAGTCCTGGTTATTCGAACACTGAAGCTTTCTTT
d_call: .
v_call: TRBV6-9
clone_size: .
j_call: TRBJ1-1

cdr3_aa: CASSLPSLDRGRGYTF
cdr3_nt: TGTGCCAGCAGTTTGCCATCCTTGGACAGGGGGCGTGGCTACACCTTC
d_call: TRBD1
v_call: TRBV28
clone_size: .
j_call: TRBJ1-2

cdr3_aa: CASRQGRGDYGYTF
cdr3_nt: TGTGCCAGCAGACAGGGGCGCGGAGACTATGGCTACACCTTC
d_call: TRBD1
v_call: TRBV27
clone_size: .
j_call: TRBJ1-2

cdr3_aa: CASSDQRGGSYNEQFF
cdr3_nt: TGTGCCAGCAGTGACCAGCGGGGGGGCTCCTACAATGAGCAGTTCTTC
d_call: TRBD2
v_call: TRBV25-1
clone_size: .
j_call: TRBJ2-1

cdr3_aa: CASSYSLGRFSGNTIYF
cdr3_nt: TGTGCCAGCAGCTATTCCCTCGGGAGGTTCTCTGGAAACACCATATATTTT
d_call: .
v_call: TRBV9
clone_size: once
j_call: TRBJ1-3

cdr3_aa: CASSPIIQATYGYTF
cdr3_nt: TGTGCCAGCAGCCCAATCATACAGGCCACCTATGGCTACACCTTC
d_call: .
v_call: TRBV3-1/TRBV3-2
clone_size: .
j_call: TRBJ1-2

cdr3_aa: CAIAIGGQETQYF
cdr3_nt: TGTGCCATCGCTATAGGGGGCCAGGAGACCCAGTACTTC
d_call: TRBD1
v_call: TRBV6-5
clone_size: .
j_call: TRBJ2-5

cdr3_aa: CSAQGAYGYTF
cdr3_nt: TGCAGTGCCCAGGGTGCCTATGGCTACACCTTC
d_call: .
v_call: TRBV20-1
clone_size: .
j_call: TRBJ1-2

cdr3_aa: CASSGRLAVAQETQYF
cdr3_nt: TGTGCCAGCAGCGGCAGACTAGCGGTCGCACAAGAGACCCAGTACTTC
d_call: TRBD2
v_call: TRBV5-4
clone_size: .
j_call: TRBJ2-5

cdr3_aa: CASSSSGYNSPLHF
cdr3_nt: TGTGCCAGCAGTTCTTCCGGGTATAATTCACCCCTCCACTTT
d_call: .
v_call: TRBV6-5
clone_size: .
j_call: TRBJ1-6

cdr3_aa: CASSAGGDRGEKLFF
cdr3_nt: TGTGCCAGCAGTGCCGGAGGGGACAGGGGCGAAAAACTGTTTTTT
d_call: TRBD1
v_call: TRBV9
clone_size: .
j_call: TRBJ1-4

cdr3_aa: CASSQDDRGRGGEQFF
cdr3_nt: TGCGCCAGCAGCCAAGATGACAGGGGGCGCGGGGGTGAGCAGTTCTTC
d_call: TRBD1
v_call: TRBV4-1
clone_size: .
j_call: TRBJ2-1

cdr3_aa: CASSGLDIQYF
cdr3_nt: TGTGCCAGCTCAGGTTTGGACATTCAGTACTTC
d_call: .
v_call: TRBV28
clone_size: .
j_call: TRBJ2-4

cdr3_aa: CASRDRAGGRFSDTQYF
cdr3_nt: TGCGCCAGCAGAGACAGGGCCGGGGGTAGATTCTCAGATACGCAGTATTTT
d_call: .
v_call: TRBV5-1
clone_size: .
j_call: TRBJ2-3

cdr3_aa: CSGGGVGDEQFF
cdr3_nt: TGCAGCGGAGGGGGCGTGGGCGATGAGCAGTTCTTC
d_call: TRBD1
v_call: TRBV29-1
clone_size: .
j_call: TRBJ2-1

cdr3_aa: CSVEGQGVGEKLFF
cdr3_nt: TGCAGCGTCGAGGGGCAGGGGGTGGGAGAAAAACTGTTTTTT
d_call: TRBD1
v_call: TRBV29-1
clone_size: .
j_call: TRBJ1-4

cdr3_aa: CASSPGQGAGETQYF
cdr3_nt: TGCGCCAGCAGCCCGGGGCAGGGGGCTGGGGAGACCCAGTACTTC
d_call: TRBD1
v_call: TRBV5-1
clone_size: .
j_call: TRBJ2-5

cdr3_aa: CASSLDPRQGHSSGANVLTF
cdr3_nt: TGTGCCAGCAGCTTAGACCCGAGACAGGGGCATAGCTCTGGGGCCAACGTCCTGACTTTC
d_call: TRBD1
v_call: TRBV11-3
clone_size: once
j_call: TRBJ2-6

cdr3_aa: CASSVRGPNEKLFF
cdr3_nt: TGTGCCAGCAGCGTCAGGGGACCTAATGAAAAACTGTTTTTT
d_call: .
v_call: TRBV7-6
clone_size: .
j_call: TRBJ1-4

cdr3_aa: CASSPTGVLLHF
cdr3_nt: TGTGCCAGCAGCCCGACAGGGGTTCTCCTCCACTTT
d_call: TRBD1
v_call: TRBV7-8
clone_size: .
j_call: TRBJ1-6

cdr3_aa: CSVSGAEGEKLFF
cdr3_nt: TGCAGCGTTAGTGGAGCCGAGGGTGAAAAACTGTTTTTT
d_call: .
v_call: TRBV29-1
clone_size: .
j_call: TRBJ1-4

cdr3_aa: CASSLDSQGPYEQYF
cdr3_nt: TGTGCCAGCAGCTTAGATAGTCAGGGCCCTTACGAGCAGTACTTC
d_call: .
v_call: TRBV11-2
clone_size: .
j_call: TRBJ2-7

cdr3_aa: CASSEGEGQPQHF
cdr3_nt: TGTGCCAGCAGTGAAGGGGAGGGGCAGCCCCAGCATTTT
d_call: .
v_call: TRBV6-1
clone_size: .
j_call: TRBJ1-5

cdr3_aa: CASSLASLNYGYTF
cdr3_nt: TGTGCCAGCAGCTTAGCGAGCCTTAACTATGGCTACACCTTC
d_call: .
v_call: TRBV7-8
clone_size: once
j_call: TRBJ1-2

cdr3_aa: CASRSGGADEKLFF
cdr3_nt: TGTGCCAGTAGGTCAGGCGGGGCGGATGAAAAACTGTTTTTT
d_call: .
v_call: TRBV19
clone_size: once
j_call: TRBJ1-4

cdr3_aa: CASSQETTGGELFF
cdr3_nt: TGCGCCAGCAGCCAAGAGACTACGGGCGGGGAGCTGTTTTTT
d_call: .
v_call: TRBV4-3
clone_size: once
j_call: TRBJ2-2

cdr3_aa: CASSPKGVSEQYF
cdr3_nt: TGCGCCAGCAGCCCAAAGGGGGTGTCCGAGCAGTACTTC
d_call: .
v_call: TRBV10-1
clone_size: .
j_call: TRBJ2-7